What follows are 27 T cell receptor beta chains derived from one specimen sequenced in a study of T cell repertoires in cytomegalovirus infection. For these receptors, no antigen is known. TCRdb used MiXCR to reprocess the reads, holding one entry per CDR3 protein. The table has roughly 920,000 distinct CDR3 sequences, roughly 30% seen once. Sequencing used cultured CD8+ T cells from PBMCs, obtained from culture after CMV antigen stimulation. The receptor source for this set is a human donor in good health (CMV status not recorded). Some clones in this sample may be carry-over from other donors' samples.

The rearrangement links TRBV5-4 to TRBJ1-2, with TRBD1 as a possible D gene (5 bases). This CDR3 region has 17 residues. Deletions cut 2 bases from V and 3 bases from J, with 20 bases between. Germline CDR1 and CDR2: SGHNT and YYREEE (reference sequence). The CDR3 loop reads CASSLVVRQGMDYGYTF. The CDR3 DNA is TGTGCCAGCAGCTTAGTGGTTCGCCAGGGTATGGACTATGGCTACACCTTC.

This clonotype has just a few counts. The chain links TRBV7-9 to TRBJ2-3, with a possible D match to TRBD2 (5 bases). Trimming shortened V by 3 bases and J by 6 bases, and 13 bases separated the two germline ends. The CDR3 runs to 14 residues. Germline CDR1 reads SEHNR; CDR2 reads FQNEAQ (reference sequence). Here the CDR3 reads CASSLPLALDTQYF. The CDR3, as DNA: TGTGCCAGCAGCTTGCCCCTAGCCCTTGATACGCAGTATTTT.

The rearrangement links TRBV7-9 to TRBJ2-2, with TRBD1 identical over 10 bases. The length of the CDR3 is 17 residues. CDR1 SEHNR and CDR2 FQNEAQ come from the germline V gene (reference sequence). Unmatched junction bases numbered 7, after V lost 2 bases and J lost 4 bases. CDR3 coding DNA: TGTGCCAGCAGCTTAAGCCGGGACAGGGGACCCACCGGGGAGCTGTTTTTT. It yields the protein CASSLSRDRGPTGELFF.

V usage is TRBV11-3 and J usage is TRBJ2-3; tentative D call: TRBD2 (5 bases). The CDR3 is 13 amino acids. Germline V gives CDR1 SGHNT, CDR2 YENEEA. The ends were cut back, 5 bases at V and 2 bases at J, with 8 bases in the middle. The CDR3 loop is CASSRRDTDTQYF. As DNA, the CDR3 is TGTGCCAGCAGCAGACGGGACACAGATACGCAGTATTTT.

This clonotype occurred once. The J gene is TRBJ1-2, the V gene TRBV12-3 or TRBV12-4; D is perhaps TRBD1 (5 bases). V lost 5 bases and J 0 bases, leaving 13 bases between the germline ends. This CDR3 is built from 15 residues. The CDR3 here is CASSPSGAANYGYTF. CDR3 nucleotide sequence: TGTGCCAGCAGTCCCTCCGGGGCGGCTAACTATGGCTACACCTTC.

The chain has TRBV20-1 and TRBJ2-3; D gene ambiguous. CDR1 and CDR2 (germline): DFQATT, SNEGSKA (reference sequence). The CDR3 has 13 amino acids. The CDR3 DNA reads TGCACCTTCTTAAGCCGAACCACAGATACGCAGTATTTT. It is translated as CTFLSRTTDTQYF.

V is TRBV6-2 or TRBV6-3 and J is TRBJ2-5; 12 bases match TRBD1. Looked up from germline, CDR1 is MNHEY and CDR2 is SVGEGT. V trimming: 5 bases; J trimming: 5 bases; junction bases outside the gene matches: 9. The CDR3 covers 16 residues. The CDR3 region has the DNA TGTGCCAGCAGTCGGGACAGGGGGCAGGTCGGGGAGACCCAGTACTTC. Its protein product is CASSRDRGQVGETQYF.

V gene TRBV27 combines with J gene TRBJ2-5; tentative D call: TRBD1 (6 bases). Trimming took 1 base from V and 3 from J, leaving 12 bases between them. The CDR3 spans 15 residues. Germline CDR1 reads MNHEY; CDR2 reads SMNVEV (reference sequence). CDR3 region: CASSLYRVGEETQYF. The DNA for the CDR3 is TGTGCCAGCAGTTTATACAGGGTTGGAGAAGAGACCCAGTACTTC.

Only a few counts were recorded for this clonotype. The chain links TRBV15 to TRBJ1-2, with D possibly matching TRBD1 (5 bases). The CDR3 is 13 residues long. The germline V and J ends were trimmed by 0 bases and 6 bases, with 8 bases remaining between them. Germline V gene lookup returns CDR1 LNHNV and CDR2 YYDKDF (reference sequence). CDR3 DNA: TGTGCCACCAGCAGAGAAGAACAGGATGGCTACACCTTC. This sequence encodes CATSREEQDGYTF.

With regard to this clonotype: One end of the junction fails to match germline, which may point to a read error. The V and J genes are TRBV6-6 and TRBJ2-5; 8 positions agree with TRBD2. CDR3 length: 15 amino acids. The germline CDR1 and CDR2 sequences are MNHNY and SVGAGI (reference sequence). The CDR3 region is CASSYHGGGGESQYF. In DNA, the CDR3 is TGTGCCAGCAGTTACCACGGGGGGGGAGGAGAGTCCCAGTACTTC.

The chain has TRBV7-6 and TRBJ2-1; TRBD2 aligns across 8 bases. The CDR3 contains 16 residues. Germline V gives CDR1 SGHVS, CDR2 FNYEAQ. The trim removed 1 base at V and 1 base at J, leaving 3 bases unmatched. The CDR3, as DNA: TGTGCCAGCAGCTTAGAAGCGGGGGAGTCCTACAATGAGCAGTTCTTC. Translated, it gives CASSLEAGESYNEQFF.

Only a few counts were recorded for this clonotype. The chain employs TRBV4-1 and TRBJ1-4; D remains ambiguous. This CDR3 is built from 17 residues. V lost 4 bases and J lost 3, with 18 bases in between. From germline, CDR1 is MGHRA and CDR2 YSYEKL. CDR3 in amino acids: CASSPPPIGSANEKLFF. Here the CDR3 DNA reads TGCGCCAGCAGCCCACCCCCCATAGGTTCAGCTAATGAAAAACTGTTTTTT.

V and J are TRBV6-4 and TRBJ2-1; TRBD2 aligns across 8 bases. Germline lookup yields CDR1 MRHNA and CDR2 SNTAGT. The CDR3 runs to 15 residues. J gave up 0 bases and V 6 bases, and 4 bases lay outside the gene matches. CDR3 sequence reads: CASSPTSASYNEQFF. CDR3 bases: TGTGCCAGCAGCCCGACTAGCGCCTCCTACAATGAGCAGTTCTTC.

This clonotype came up a few times. The chain uses TRBV10-3 and TRBJ1-1; 8 bases agree with TRBD1. Trimming at V came to 2 bases and at J to 3 bases, leaving 2 bases not matched to a gene. Germline assignment: CDR1 ENHRY and CDR2 SYGVKD. This CDR3 region has 14 residues. CDR3 in DNA: TGTGCCATCAGTGAGCCGACAGGGGACACTGAAGCTTTCTTT. It codes for CAISEPTGDTEAFF.

The gene calls are TRBV7-8 and TRBJ2-5; D not resolved. V was clipped by 8 bases and J by 1 base, with 11 bases between them. CDR1 is SGHVS and CDR2 is FQNEAQ in the germline V gene. The CDR3 is 13 amino acids. Written as DNA, the CDR3 is TGTGCCAGCGCCTCAAGGCTCCAAGAGACCCAGTACTTC. Its translation is CASASRLQETQYF.

The V call is TRBV2, the J call TRBJ1-2, with 10 bases that match TRBD1. Losses at the gene ends were 8 bases for V and 6 bases for J; bases not matched to a gene: 3. In germline, CDR1 is SNHLY, CDR2 FYNNEI. The CDR3 totals 12 residues. The CDR3 DNA reads TGTGCCAGCCGACAGGGGGCAAATGGCTACACCTTC. Its translation is CASRQGANGYTF. Variable domain in full (rest from reference TRBV2 and TRBJ1-2): EPEVTQTPSHQVTQMGQEVILRCVPISNHLYFYWYRQILGQKVEFLVSFYNNEISEKSEIFDDQFSVERPDGSNFTLKIRSTKLEDSAMYFCASRQGANGYTFGSGTRLTVV.

The rearrangement links TRBV2 to TRBJ1-2, with a weak D call TRBD1 (6 bases). CDR3 size: 15 residues. V dropped 4 bases and J dropped 0 bases, with 12 bases sitting between them. Germline V gene sequence: CDR1 SNHLY, CDR2 FYNNEI. In DNA form, the CDR3 reads TGTGCCAGCAGTGCCGGACAGCGAGCTAACTATGGCTACACCTTC. Translation: CASSAGQRANYGYTF.

This clonotype was counted ten times or more. The chain carries TRBV7-2 and TRBJ2-7, with 7 bases lining up with TRBD1. Germline CDR1 is SGHTA and CDR2 is FQGNSA. Trimming cost V 4 bases and J 3 bases; bases outside gene matches: 9. The CDR3 loop spans 15 amino acids. CDR3 sequence: CASSSPGQTNYEQYF. The CDR3 coding sequence is TGTGCCAGCAGCTCCCCGGGACAGACAAACTACGAGCAGTACTTC.

This rearrangement joins TRBV4-1 to TRBJ1-2; unclear D gene. CDR3 size: 15 residues. Per the germline V gene, CDR1 is MGHRA and CDR2 is YSYEKL. V lost 0 bases, J lost 3 bases, and 11 bases lay in between. In DNA, the CDR3 is TGCGCCAGCAGCCAAGATACAGAGAGTGACTATGGCTACACCTTC. Its protein is CASSQDTESDYGYTF.

The chain combines TRBV27 with TRBJ2-7; 7 nucleotides match TRBD1. Germline-derived CDR1 and CDR2 are MNHEY and SMNVEV (reference sequence). CDR3 length: 13 residues. Unmatched junction bases numbered 7, after V lost 5 bases and J lost 6 bases. CDR3 nucleotide sequence: TGTGCCAGCAGTATTGGCAGGGGGTCCGAGCAGTACTTC. It codes for CASSIGRGSEQYF.

The J gene is TRBJ2-5, the V gene TRBV5-4; no reliable D call. From germline, CDR1 is SGHNT and CDR2 YYREEE (reference sequence). Deletions cut 0 bases from V and 4 bases from J, with 13 bases between. The CDR3 contains 15 residues. CDR3: CASSLAREVRETQYF. The CDR3 bases are TGTGCCAGCAGCTTGGCCCGAGAAGTGAGAGAGACCCAGTACTTC.

The rearrangement links TRBV28 to TRBJ2-1; TRBD1 agrees at 12 bases. With 4 bases clipped from V and 4 bases from J, the junction kept 8 bases outside the gene matches. The CDR3 is 17 amino acids. Germline values: CDR1 MDHEN, CDR2 SYDVKM. CDR3 sequence reads: CASSSGQGAPGYNEQFF. As DNA, the CDR3 is TGTGCCAGCAGTTCGGGACAGGGGGCGCCTGGGTACAATGAGCAGTTCTTC.

V usage is TRBV13 and J usage is TRBJ1-1; a possible D gene is TRBD1 (6 bases). The CDR3 runs to 15 residues. V gave up 5 bases and J gave up 0 bases, with 13 bases separating them. CDR1 and CDR2 from the germline V gene are PRHDT and FYEKMQ (reference sequence). The CDR3 loop reads CASSPKGGVNTEAFF. The CDR3 nucleotides are TGTGCCAGCAGCCCGAAGGGGGGAGTGAACACTGAAGCTTTCTTT.

This chain joins TRBV7-9 and TRBJ2-1, with 8 positions matching TRBD1. Germline V CDR1 and CDR2: SEHNR, FQNEAQ (reference sequence). This CDR3 contains 15 residues. The ends lost 3 bases at V and 4 bases at J; junction bases unmatched: 5. The CDR3 region has the DNA TGTGCCAGCAGCTTTCCGGACAGGGCTTACAATGAGCAGTTCTTC. Amino acid sequence: CASSFPDRAYNEQFF.

The CDR3 reads CASGLRRRGDTEAFF. Here the CDR3 DNA reads TGTGCCAGCGGATTACGCAGAAGGGGAGACACTGAAGCTTTCTTT. The V call is TRBV6-6, the J call TRBJ1-1, with a possible D match to TRBD1 (5 bases). The CDR3 consists of 15 residues. Germline CDR1 is MNHNY and CDR2 is SVGAGI (reference sequence). The V end was cut by 8 bases, the J end by 3 bases, with 19 bases between.

V and J are TRBV12-3 or TRBV12-4 and TRBJ2-1, with 9 bases identical to TRBD2. Trimming at V came to 4 bases and at J to 5 bases, leaving 3 bases not matched to a gene. The CDR3 has 14 residues. CDR3 DNA sequence: TGTGCCAGCAGTTGGGGACTAGCCGACAATGAGCAGTTCTTC. Amino acids: CASSWGLADNEQFF.

This clonotype appeared a few times. J is TRBJ2-1 and V is TRBV7-9; 7 positions agree with TRBD2. In germline, CDR1 is SEHNR, CDR2 FQNEAQ (reference sequence). V lost 5 bases and J lost 2; bases outside the gene matches: 9. This CDR3 is 16 amino acids long. CDR3 protein: CASSPVRGVAYNEQFF. The CDR3 nucleotides read TGTGCCAGCAGCCCGGTTCGGGGGGTCGCCTACAATGAGCAGTTCTTC. Full variable domain (rest looked up from reference TRBV7-9 and TRBJ2-1): DTGVSQNPRHKITKRGQNVTFRCDPISEHNRLYWYRQTLGQGPEFLTYFQNEAQLEKSRLLSDRFSAERPKGSFSTLEIQRTEQGDSAMYLCASSPVRGVAYNEQFFGPGTRLTVL.